This T cell receptor beta chain was found in a study of cytomegalovirus exposure and HLA in healthy donors. Study conclusions and caveats: For most subjects, TCR beta sequences were reported to predict HLA-A and HLA-B alleles with accuracy.

CDR1 SGDLS and CDR2 YYNGEE come from the germline V gene. V lost 3 bases and J 4 bases, leaving 13 bases between the germline ends. This CDR3 contains 15 residues. To note about this clone: Its matching antigen is unknown.

The PCR made use of 60 Vbeta and 13 Jbeta primers. Generated by immunoSEQ multiplex PCR, the TCRdb table keeps only in-frame clones and is missing some. The sample has roughly 160,000 clones, roughly 79% seen once. This receptor was obtained from a woman aged 50 to 60 in good health and CMV-seronegative. The specimen was PBMCs. The chain is built from TRBV9 and TRBJ2-2, with D maybe TRBD1 (7 bases). DNA for the CDR3: TGTGCCAGCAGCGAGGGGGGACAGATCACCGGGGAGCTGTTTTTT. Translation gives CASSEGGQITGELFF.